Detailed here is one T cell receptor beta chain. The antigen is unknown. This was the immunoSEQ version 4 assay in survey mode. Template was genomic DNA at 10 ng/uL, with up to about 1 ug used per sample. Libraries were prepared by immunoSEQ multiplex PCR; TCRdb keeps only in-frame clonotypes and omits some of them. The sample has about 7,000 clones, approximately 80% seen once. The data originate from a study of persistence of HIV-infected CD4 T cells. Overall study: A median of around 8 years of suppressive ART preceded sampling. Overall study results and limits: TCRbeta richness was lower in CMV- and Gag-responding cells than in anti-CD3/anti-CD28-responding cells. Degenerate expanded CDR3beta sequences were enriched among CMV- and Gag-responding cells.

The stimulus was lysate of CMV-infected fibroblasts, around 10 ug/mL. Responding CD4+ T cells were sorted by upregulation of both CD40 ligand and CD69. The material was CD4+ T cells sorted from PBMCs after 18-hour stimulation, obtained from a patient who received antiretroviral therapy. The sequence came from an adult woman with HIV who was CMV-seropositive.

This CDR3 reads CATSDKDRSPFF. The DNA of the CDR3 is TGTGCCACCAGTGACAAAGACAGGAGCCCTTTCTTT. The chain links TRBV24-1 to TRBJ1-1, with a weak D call TRBD1 (6 bases). With 4 bases removed from V and 12 bases from J, the gap between germline ends came to 14 bases. In germline, CDR1 is KGHDR, CDR2 SFDVKD. There are 12 residues in the CDR3.